The rows below give T cell receptor beta chains drawn from one sample of a study of blood T cell repertoires in COVID-19. TCRdb's copy holds only in-frame clones and misses some; the assay was immunoSEQ multiplex PCR. The repertoire holds 63,000 or so clones, with 65% to 85% as singletons. Sequenced sample: peripheral blood. The receptors come from a human donor in a cohort sampled during active COVID-19. The conserved cysteine and the conserved F or W are not part of the CDR3 here. Where a row states a size, it is once, few, many or the class of an expanded clone; other rows omit it.

CDR3 protein: ASSQPGLEQY
V gene: TRBV9
clone size: -
J gene: TRBJ2-7

CDR3 protein: ASSYPGTGGYQPQH
V gene: TRBV6-2/TRBV6-3
clone size: -
J gene: TRBJ1-5

CDR3 protein: ASSQSRGGEAF
V gene: TRBV16
clone size: -
J gene: TRBJ1-1

CDR3 protein: ASSYEAGSGNTIY
V gene: TRBV6-5
clone size: -
J gene: TRBJ1-3

CDR3 protein: ASTLGRVAGELF
V gene: TRBV5-5
clone size: -
J gene: TRBJ2-2

CDR3 protein: ASSTISGVSLHEQY
V gene: TRBV27
clone size: -
J gene: TRBJ2-7

CDR3 protein: ASSADRNEKLF
V gene: TRBV11-1
clone size: -
J gene: TRBJ1-4

CDR3 protein: ASSQDSGGNEQF
V gene: TRBV4-2
clone size: -
J gene: TRBJ2-1

CDR3 protein: ASSDQGVGTDTQY
V gene: TRBV7-2
clone size: -
J gene: TRBJ2-3

CDR3 protein: ASSPRGTEVEQF
V gene: TRBV11-1
clone size: -
J gene: TRBJ2-1

CDR3 protein: SVKGALVNTEAF
V gene: TRBV29-1
clone size: -
J gene: TRBJ1-1

CDR3 protein: ATSGQGVTEAF
V gene: TRBV10-2
clone size: -
J gene: TRBJ1-1

CDR3 protein: ASSVSLGGYT
V gene: TRBV12-3/TRBV12-4
clone size: once
J gene: TRBJ1-2

CDR3 protein: ASGLGLLGQARGDEQF
V gene: TRBV12-5
clone size: -
J gene: TRBJ2-1

CDR3 protein: ASSPATAGSGYGYT
V gene: TRBV5-4
clone size: -
J gene: TRBJ1-2

CDR3 protein: ASSESLGGGYYGYT
V gene: TRBV25-1
clone size: -
J gene: TRBJ1-2

CDR3 protein: ASSLLRTTTGELF
V gene: TRBV5-1
clone size: -
J gene: TRBJ2-2

CDR3 protein: ASSELTFNSPLH
V gene: TRBV6-1
clone size: once
J gene: TRBJ1-6

CDR3 protein: ATTMETPRRAF
V gene: TRBV19
clone size: -
J gene: TRBJ1-1

CDR3 protein: ASSLNTDYGYT
V gene: TRBV5-1
clone size: -
J gene: TRBJ1-2

CDR3 protein: ASSATGAYGYT
V gene: TRBV5-1
clone size: -
J gene: TRBJ1-2

CDR3 protein: ASSLPRGTEAF
V gene: TRBV5-5
clone size: -
J gene: TRBJ1-1

CDR3 protein: ASSLILRGATGELF
V gene: TRBV11-2
clone size: -
J gene: TRBJ2-2

CDR3 protein: ASSMTGYFGNEQF
V gene: TRBV19
clone size: few
J gene: TRBJ2-1

CDR3 protein: ASSWQNSPLH
V gene: TRBV28
clone size: -
J gene: TRBJ1-6

CDR3 protein: ASSSRADLNQPQH
V gene: TRBV19
clone size: -
J gene: TRBJ1-5

CDR3 protein: ASSNQRQETQY
V gene: TRBV21-1
clone size: -
J gene: TRBJ2-5

CDR3 protein: ASSVEGLAGGADTQY
V gene: TRBV2
clone size: -
J gene: TRBJ2-3

CDR3 protein: SASTGRGYEQY
V gene: TRBV20-1
clone size: few
J gene: TRBJ2-7

CDR3 protein: ASSVGTGYGYT
V gene: TRBV19
clone size: -
J gene: TRBJ1-2

CDR3 protein: ASSPERTGRGGNQPQH
V gene: TRBV7-2
clone size: -
J gene: TRBJ1-5

CDR3 protein: SVATSGNTIY
V gene: TRBV29-1
clone size: few
J gene: TRBJ1-3

CDR3 protein: ASSTPGQIYEQY
V gene: TRBV27
clone size: -
J gene: TRBJ2-7

CDR3 protein: ASSPLGRVDTQY
V gene: TRBV5-8
clone size: -
J gene: TRBJ2-3

CDR3 protein: ASSSRGEAF
V gene: TRBV6-2/TRBV6-3
clone size: -
J gene: TRBJ1-1

CDR3 protein: ASSRDRASGYT
V gene: TRBV5-1
clone size: -
J gene: TRBJ1-2

CDR3 protein: ASSQGSTGGVETQY
V gene: TRBV3-1/TRBV3-2
clone size: -
J gene: TRBJ2-5

CDR3 protein: ASSYALSNQPQH
V gene: TRBV4-1
clone size: -
J gene: TRBJ1-5

CDR3 protein: ASKRGDSGNTEAF
V gene: TRBV5-1
clone size: -
J gene: TRBJ1-1

CDR3 protein: ASRGRRTYEQY
V gene: TRBV10-2
clone size: -
J gene: TRBJ2-7

CDR3 protein: ASSITSVPQDTQY
V gene: TRBV7-9
clone size: once
J gene: TRBJ2-3

CDR3 protein: ASSEALSRSNYGYT
V gene: TRBV2
clone size: -
J gene: TRBJ1-2

CDR3 protein: ASSLDRNQPQH
V gene: TRBV7-2
clone size: few
J gene: TRBJ1-5

CDR3 protein: ASSLTGTPFSYEQY
V gene: TRBV9
clone size: -
J gene: TRBJ2-7

CDR3 protein: ASSSHGQYTDTQY
V gene: TRBV11-2
clone size: once
J gene: TRBJ2-3

CDR3 protein: SVDRTGQGYEQY
V gene: TRBV29-1
clone size: -
J gene: TRBJ2-7

CDR3 protein: ATSRDGGTANYNEQF
V gene: TRBV15
clone size: -
J gene: TRBJ2-1